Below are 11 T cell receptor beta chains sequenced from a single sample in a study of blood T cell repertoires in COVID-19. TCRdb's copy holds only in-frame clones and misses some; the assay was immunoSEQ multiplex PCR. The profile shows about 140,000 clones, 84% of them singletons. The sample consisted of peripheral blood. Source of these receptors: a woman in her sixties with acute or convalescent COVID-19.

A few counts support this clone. CDR3 loop: CASSIVASVIYNEQFF. The CDR3 region has the DNA TGTGCCAGTAGTATAGTCGCTAGCGTTATCTACAATGAGCAGTTCTTC. V is TRBV19 and J is TRBJ2-1; tentative D call: TRBD2 (6 bases). This CDR3 is built from 16 residues. V was clipped by 1 base and J by 3 bases, with 13 bases between them. CDR1 and CDR2 from the germline V gene are LNHDA and SQIVND (reference sequence).

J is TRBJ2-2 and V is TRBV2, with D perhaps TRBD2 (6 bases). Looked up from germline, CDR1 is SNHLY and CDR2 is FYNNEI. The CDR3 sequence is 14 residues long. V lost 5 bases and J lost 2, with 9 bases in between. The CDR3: CASSSTRNTGELFF. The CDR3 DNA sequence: TGTGCCAGCAGTTCGACTAGAAACACCGGGGAGCTGTTTTTT.

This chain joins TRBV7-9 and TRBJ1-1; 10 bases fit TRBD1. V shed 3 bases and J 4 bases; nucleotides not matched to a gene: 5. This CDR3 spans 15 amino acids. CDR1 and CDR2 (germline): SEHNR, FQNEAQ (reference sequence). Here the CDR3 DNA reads TGTGCCAGCAGCTTTGGTAGGACAGGGGGCACTGAAGCTTTCTTT. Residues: CASSFGRTGGTEAFF.

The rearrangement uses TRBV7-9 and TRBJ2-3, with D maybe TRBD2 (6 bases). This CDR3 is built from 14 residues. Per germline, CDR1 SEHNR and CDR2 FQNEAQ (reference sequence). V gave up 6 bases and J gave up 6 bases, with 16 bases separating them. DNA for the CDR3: TGTGCCAGCAGACGTTCCCAAGGAGGGGATACGCAGTATTTT. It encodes CASRRSQGGDTQYF.

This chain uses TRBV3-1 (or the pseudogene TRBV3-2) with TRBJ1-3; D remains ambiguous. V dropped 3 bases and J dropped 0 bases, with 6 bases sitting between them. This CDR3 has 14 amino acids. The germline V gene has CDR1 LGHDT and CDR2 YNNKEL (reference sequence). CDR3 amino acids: CASSQGSSGNTIYF. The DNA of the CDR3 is TGTGCCAGCAGCCAGGGCAGCTCTGGAAACACCATATATTTT.

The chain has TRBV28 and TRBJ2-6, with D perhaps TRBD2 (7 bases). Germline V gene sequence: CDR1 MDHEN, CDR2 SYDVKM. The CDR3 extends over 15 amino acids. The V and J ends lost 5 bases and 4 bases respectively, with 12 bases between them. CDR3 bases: TGTGCCAGCAGTACAGGGAGGGCCGGGGCCAACGTCCTGACTTTC. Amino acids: CASSTGRAGANVLTF. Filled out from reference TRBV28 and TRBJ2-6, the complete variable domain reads DVKVTQSSRYLVKRTGEKVFLECVQDMDHENMFWYRQDPGLGLRLIYFSYDVKMKEKGDIPEGYSVSREKKERFSLILESASTNQTSMYLCASSTGRAGANVLTFGAGSRLTVL.

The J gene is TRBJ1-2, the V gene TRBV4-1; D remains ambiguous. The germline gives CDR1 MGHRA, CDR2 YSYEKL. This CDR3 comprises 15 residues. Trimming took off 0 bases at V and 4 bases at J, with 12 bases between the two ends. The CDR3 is CASSQDPAESYGYTF. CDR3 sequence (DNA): TGCGCCAGCAGCCAAGATCCCGCGGAAAGCTATGGCTACACCTTC.

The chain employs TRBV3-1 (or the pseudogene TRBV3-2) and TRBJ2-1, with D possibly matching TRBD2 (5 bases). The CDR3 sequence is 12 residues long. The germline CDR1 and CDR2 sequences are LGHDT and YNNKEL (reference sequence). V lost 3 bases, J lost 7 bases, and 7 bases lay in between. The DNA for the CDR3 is TGTGCCAGCAGCCACCGGGGAAATGAGCAGTTCTTC. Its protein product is CASSHRGNEQFF.

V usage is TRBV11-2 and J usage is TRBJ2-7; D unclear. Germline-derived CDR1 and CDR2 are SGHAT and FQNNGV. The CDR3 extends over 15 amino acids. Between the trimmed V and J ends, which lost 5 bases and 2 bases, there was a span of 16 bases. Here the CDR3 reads CASSPLQPTTYEQYF. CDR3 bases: TGTGCCAGCAGCCCCCTCCAGCCGACAACCTACGAGCAGTACTTC. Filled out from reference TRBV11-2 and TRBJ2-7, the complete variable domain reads EAGVAQSPRYKIIEKRQSVAFWCNPISGHATLYWYQQILGQGPKLLIQFQNNGVVDDSQLPKDRFSAERLKGVDSTLKIQPAKLEDSAVYLCASSPLQPTTYEQYFGPGTRLTVT.

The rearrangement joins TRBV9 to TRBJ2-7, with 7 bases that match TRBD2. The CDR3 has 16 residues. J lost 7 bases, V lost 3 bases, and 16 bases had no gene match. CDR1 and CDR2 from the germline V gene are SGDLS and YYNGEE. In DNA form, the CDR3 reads TGTGCCAGCAGCGCCGCAACCGGGACTATTCCCTGGGAGCAGTACTTC. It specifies CASSAATGTIPWEQYF.

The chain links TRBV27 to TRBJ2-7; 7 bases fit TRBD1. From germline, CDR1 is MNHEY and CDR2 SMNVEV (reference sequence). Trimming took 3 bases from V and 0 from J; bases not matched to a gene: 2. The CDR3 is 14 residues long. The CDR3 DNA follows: TGTGCCAGCAGTTTGGGACAGAGCTCCTACGAGCAGTACTTC. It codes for CASSLGQSSYEQYF.